Listed below are T cell receptor beta chains from one sample, sequenced in a study of T cell changes during pregnancy in multiple sclerosis. Produced via immunoSEQ multiplex PCR; TCRdb's table is partial and in-frame only. Here the sample spans tens of thousands of clones, roughly 91% being singletons. The specimen was PBMCs (not recorded whether the cells were cultured). All receptors derive from a female donor with multiple sclerosis, enrolled in a pregnancy study. CDR3s leave out the opening cysteine and the closing phenylalanine or tryptophan. D genes are given only for firm matches. Size is stated for part of the rows, as once, few or many counts, or as a class when the clone is expanded.

size	D	V	J	CDR3
.	.	TRBV6-5	TRBJ1-4	ASKVAQLGEKLF
.	TRBD1	TRBV9	TRBJ1-1	ASSDTGDETEAF
.	.	TRBV6-1	TRBJ2-5	ASSRGAGNKETQY
.	.	TRBV10-2	TRBJ2-5	ASSLWGSLETQY
.	.	TRBV29-1	TRBJ2-2	SVVENTGELF
.	TRBD2	TRBV28	TRBJ2-7	ASSHRLLAGVNYEQY
.	.	TRBV6-4	TRBJ2-3	ASSEDSVSTDTQY
.	.	TRBV7-9	TRBJ2-7	ASSFRNEQY
.	.	TRBV21-1	TRBJ2-3	ASSKGVRGVGDTQY
.	TRBD2	TRBV30	TRBJ2-3	AWASGLAGGPTDTQY
.	.	TRBV4-2	TRBJ1-3	ASSQVERGNTIY
once	.	TRBV6-5	TRBJ2-3	ASSLPQGSPTDTQY
.	TRBD2	TRBV18	TRBJ2-7	ASSPPVSGRAAYEQY
.	TRBD1	TRBV11-2	TRBJ1-1	ASSLRAGQGATEAF
.	.	TRBV5-4	TRBJ2-5	ASSSQETQY
once	.	TRBV19	TRBJ2-4	ASSMGGLQY
.	.	TRBV11-2	TRBJ1-3	ASRIGGPGNTIY
once	TRBD2	TRBV6-6	TRBJ2-5	ASSYFGLGGETQY
.	.	TRBV9	TRBJ2-2	ASSENTGELF
.	.	TRBV6-1	TRBJ2-7	ASSLRDSPSYEQY
.	TRBD1	TRBV27	TRBJ1-5	ASSLSGTGDVGNQPQH
.	.	TRBV14	TRBJ1-1	ASSQEISAEAF
.	TRBD2	TRBV4-1	TRBJ2-1	ASSHLAGGTYNEQF
.	.	TRBV5-6	TRBJ1-1	ASSLLPNTEAF
.	.	TRBV2	TRBJ1-5	ASRETGYSNQPQH
.	.	TRBV18	TRBJ2-5	ASSPGGAAGGRQETQY